This TCR beta chain was found in a study of Graves' ophthalmopathy and Graves' hyperthyroidism. Broader study findings: Blood also held most thyroid clonotypes expanded above 0.001 frequency. Discrimination between ophthalmopathy and stable hyperthyroidism by a 13-signature model showed roughly 88% sensitivity and roughly 80% specificity.

Amplification of TCR beta CDR3 regions used RNA transcripts. The first-round RT-PCR employed HTBI primers together with the Qiagen OneStep RT-PCR kit. A multiplex PCR was then performed as the second round. A single record per CDR3 protein comes from TCRdb applying MiXCR to the multiplex PCR reads. This sample has about 380,000 distinct CDR3 sequences, with 15% found just once. Hyperthyroidism is called stable when no ophthalmopathy develops within 18 months of follow-up. Hyperthyroidism cases were recent diagnoses of under 2 months' duration in people aged 18 to 65. This CDR3 comprises 14 residues. V lost 2 bases and J 2 bases, leaving 10 bases between the germline ends. CDR1 is MNHEY and CDR2 is SVGEGT in the germline V gene. This clonotype was observed at least ten times. Its antigen remains unidentified.

The sequence was collected from a woman aged 18 to 35 with stable Graves' hyperthyroidism. Sample: peripheral blood. J is TRBJ2-7 and V is TRBV6-2 or TRBV6-3; D may be TRBD2 (6 bases). CDR3 region: CASSYRDLPYEQYF. The CDR3 DNA is TGTGCCAGCAGTTACCGGGACTTACCCTACGAGCAGTACTTC.